A single count supports the clone carrying this T cell receptor beta chain. No antigen is known for it. This entry comes from a study of shared clonotypes between healthy human individuals. V lost 2 bases and J 4 bases, leaving 11 bases between the germline ends. The CDR3 runs 14 residues. Germline V CDR1 and CDR2: MDHEN, SYDVKM. A deep-level run was used for the assay. Template for every sorted-subset replicate PCR totaled approximately 0.2 ug DNA, 25,000 to 35,000 T cell genomes. Method: immunoSEQ multiplex PCR; TCRdb's copy keeps in-frame clones and lacks some. The sample lists hundreds of thousands of clones; 72% were seen once. Donors had no recently reported acute infections or vaccinations and were HIV-negative. Study observations and caveats: Among several donors, about 5% of naive CD4 clonotypes were found in common.

This TCR came from a woman aged 25-40 years in good health. V gene TRBV28 combines with J gene TRBJ1-2; D uncertain. The material sequenced was memory CD4+ T cells sorted from blood. Subset described: CD45RA-negative fraction. The DNA of the CDR3 is TGTGCCAGCAGTTTAAAAGTGATTGTCTATGGCTACACCTTC. Encoded protein: CASSLKVIVYGYTF.